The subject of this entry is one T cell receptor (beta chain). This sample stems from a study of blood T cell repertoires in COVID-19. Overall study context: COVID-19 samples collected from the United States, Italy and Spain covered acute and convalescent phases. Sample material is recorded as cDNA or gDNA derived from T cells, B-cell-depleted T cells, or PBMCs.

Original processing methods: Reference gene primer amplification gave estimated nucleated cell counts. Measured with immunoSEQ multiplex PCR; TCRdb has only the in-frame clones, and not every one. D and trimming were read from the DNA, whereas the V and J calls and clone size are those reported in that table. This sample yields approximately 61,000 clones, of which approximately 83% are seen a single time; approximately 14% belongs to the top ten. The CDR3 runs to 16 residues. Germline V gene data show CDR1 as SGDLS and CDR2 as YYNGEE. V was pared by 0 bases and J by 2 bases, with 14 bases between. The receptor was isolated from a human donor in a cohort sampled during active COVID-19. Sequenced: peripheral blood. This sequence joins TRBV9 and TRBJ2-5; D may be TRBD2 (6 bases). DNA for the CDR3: TGTGCCAGCAGCGTAGGGCCTAGCGCTCCACAAGAGACCCAGTACTTC. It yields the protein CASSVGPSAPQETQYF.